Below are 27 T cell receptor beta chains sequenced from a single sample in a study of regulatory T cells in long-lasting Graves disease. Assembly of TCR beta libraries relied on iRepertoire HTBI primers together with Arm-PCR of CDR3 regions. TCRdb reprocessed the multiplex PCR reads via MiXCR and lists one record per CDR3 protein. The sample lists 650,000 to 700,000 distinct CDR3 sequences, around 30% occurring once. The time point: persistent/refractory GD, antithyroid drugs over 5 years with positive TRAb. The TCR library used RNA extracted from PBMCs. The sample in question was peripheral blood mononuclear cells (PBMCs), obtained when the disease was refractory, from a patient treated with antithyroid drugs. The receptors were gathered from a female donor with Graves disease.

The rearrangement uses TRBV7-3 and TRBJ1-2; D possibly corresponds to TRBD1 (6 bases). CDR1 is SGHTA, CDR2 FQGTGA, per germline. The CDR3 totals 14 residues. V lost 2 bases to trimming and J lost 5 bases, with 12 bases between them. The CDR3 DNA reads as TGTGCCAGCAGCTTAGGTGGACAGATATATGGCTACACCTTC. It is translated as CASSLGGQIYGYTF.

This clonotype was recorded at least ten times. The chain uses TRBV5-1 and TRBJ2-2; 10 bases match TRBD1. The germline V gene has CDR1 SGHRS and CDR2 YFSETQ. The CDR3 totals 16 residues. The V and J ends lost 4 bases and 0 bases, in that order; junction bases with no gene match: 3. CDR3 sequence (DNA): TGCGCCAGCAGCCTCGGACAGGGGGCGAACACCGGGGAGCTGTTTTTT. Its translation: CASSLGQGANTGELFF.

This clonotype was seen more than once but under ten times. The chain uses TRBV7-6 and TRBJ2-6, with 7 bases matching TRBD1. CDR3 size: 18 residues. Germline trimming cut 5 bases from V and 0 bases from J; bases unmatched to any gene: 10. CDR1 is SGHVS and CDR2 is FNYEAQ in the germline V gene. The CDR3 nucleotides read TGTGCCAGCAGCCCCACAACAGGGGCTAGCTCTGGGGCCAACGTCCTGACTTTC. The encoded protein is CASSPTTGASSGANVLTF.

The chain links TRBV12-3 or TRBV12-4 to TRBJ1-1, with 9 nucleotides matching TRBD1. The junction had 15 bases not matched to a gene; V was cut back by 5 bases and J by 11 bases. The length of the CDR3 is 15 residues. The CDR3, as DNA: TGTGCCAGCAGTAGAACAGGGGGCGTGGCCTTACGGGCTTTCTTT. Protein product: CASSRTGGVALRAFF.

This clonotype was detected a few times. CDR3 coding DNA: TGCAGTGCTCAACCGGGACTAGCGGATAGCTCCTACGAGCAGTACTTC. Residues: CSAQPGLADSSYEQYF. This chain uses TRBV20-1 with TRBJ2-7; 11 bases are shared with TRBD2. CDR1 is DFQATT and CDR2 is SNEGSKA in the germline V gene (reference sequence). With 5 bases clipped from V and 0 bases from J, the junction kept 9 bases outside the gene matches. The CDR3 runs 16 residues.

This clonotype was recorded at least ten times. Here the CDR3 DNA reads TGCAGTGCTAGGGAACTAGCGGGGACCTCCAGGACCCAGTACTTC. Protein sequence: CSARELAGTSRTQYF. The rearrangement uses TRBV20-1 and TRBJ2-5, with TRBD2 matching 10 bases. This CDR3 is 15 amino acids long. Germline-derived CDR1 and CDR2 are DFQATT and SNEGSKA (reference sequence). J was trimmed by 7 bases and V by 3 bases; bases with no gene match: 11.

This chain links TRBV20-1 with TRBJ1-2; no clear D gene. Germline V gene data show CDR1 as DFQATT and CDR2 as SNEGSKA (reference sequence). This CDR3 is built from 11 residues. Trimming stripped 6 bases from V and 13 bases from J, with 18 bases between. CDR3 in amino acids: CSALREEVCTF. The CDR3 DNA sequence: TGCAGTGCCCTTAGGGAGGAGGTTTGCACCTTC.

The gene calls are TRBV5-1 and TRBJ2-7; 12 positions match TRBD2. J was trimmed by 5 bases and V by 0 bases; bases with no gene match: 6. CDR3 length equals 16 residues. Germline CDR1 reads SGHRS; CDR2 reads YFSETQ. CDR3 nucleotides: TGCGCCAGCAGCTTGGGACTAGCGGGAGTGTTACACGAGCAGTACTTC. This translates into CASSLGLAGVLHEQYF.

This clonotype turned up a few times. This chain connects TRBV27 to TRBJ1-1; perhaps TRBD1 as D (6 bases). The V end was cut by 2 bases, the J end by 3 bases, with 16 bases between. The CDR3 sequence is 16 residues long. Germline-derived CDR1 and CDR2 are MNHEY and SMNVEV (reference sequence). Here the CDR3 DNA reads TGTGCCAGCAGTTTAGGACGGGAGGGGGGGTACACTGAAGCTTTCTTT. Protein product: CASSLGREGGYTEAFF.

The gene calls are TRBV30 and TRBJ1-2; D uncertain. This CDR3 is built from 14 residues. Trimming pared 0 bases from V and 0 bases from J, leaving 8 bases between. Germline CDR1 reads GTSNPN; CDR2 reads SVGIG (reference sequence). The CDR3 loop reads CAWSVYTTNYGYTF. The CDR3 DNA follows: TGTGCCTGGAGTGTGTACACAACTAACTATGGCTACACCTTC.

This chain joins TRBV6-1 and TRBJ1-6; D is ambiguous. With 8 bases removed from V and 7 bases from J, the gap between germline ends came to 9 bases. The CDR3 is 12 amino acids. Germline V CDR1 and CDR2: MNHNS, SASEGT. CDR3 DNA: TGTGCCAGCTGGGAGGGAAATTCACCCCTCCACTTT. This gives the protein CASWEGNSPLHF.

The chain recombines TRBV6-2 or TRBV6-3 with TRBJ2-7; possible D gene TRBD2, 6 bases. The germline V gene encodes CDR1 MNHEY and CDR2 SVGEGT. V was clipped by 7 bases and J by 7 bases, with 20 bases between them. The CDR3 covers 14 residues. For the CDR3, the DNA is TGTGCCAGCACCCCATCCGGGACTCCGGGGGAGCAGTACTTC. This sequence encodes CASTPSGTPGEQYF.

This clonotype occurred a few times. The genes are TRBV19 and TRBJ1-2; the D gene is possibly TRBD1 (5 bases). The CDR3 has 15 residues. Between the trimmed V and J ends, which lost 9 bases and 4 bases, there was a span of 21 bases. CDR1 LNHDA and CDR2 SQIVND come from the germline V gene (reference sequence). The CDR3 DNA sequence: TGTGCCAGGTCAGGGTTCTCCTCCGTTATCTATGGCTACACCTTC. This translates into CARSGFSSVIYGYTF.

The genes are TRBV29-1 and TRBJ2-1; TRBD2 might be the D (5 bases). This CDR3 is built from 13 residues. Germline lookup yields CDR1 SQVTM and CDR2 ANQGSEA. V lost 3 bases, J lost 3 bases, and 9 bases lay in between. CDR3 residues: CSVEKRNYNEQFF. The DNA for the CDR3 is TGCAGCGTTGAGAAGCGGAACTACAATGAGCAGTTCTTC.

The chain joins TRBV13 to TRBJ2-2; 7 nucleotides match TRBD1. This CDR3 spans 15 amino acids. Trimming took 3 bases from V and 0 from J; bases not matched to a gene: 1. Looked up from germline, CDR1 is PRHDT and CDR2 is FYEKMQ (reference sequence). The CDR3 is CASSLRGPNTGELFF. For the CDR3, the DNA is TGTGCCAGCAGCTTGAGGGGGCCGAACACCGGGGAGCTGTTTTTT.

The chain combines TRBV20-1 with TRBJ1-1, with TRBD1 identical over 8 bases. V dropped 1 base and J dropped 11; count of bases not matched to a gene: 9. The CDR3 is 13 amino acids. The germline gives CDR1 DFQATT, CDR2 SNEGSKA (reference sequence). CDR3 sequence reads: CSARGQGAVGAFF. The CDR3 nucleotides read TGCAGTGCTAGAGGTCAGGGGGCCGTTGGGGCTTTCTTT.

In this sample, this clonotype turned up many times. The chain employs TRBV28 and TRBJ2-7; 11 bases line up with TRBD2. Trimming took 3 bases from V and 1 from J; bases not matched to a gene: 8. The germline gives CDR1 MDHEN, CDR2 SYDVKM. This CDR3 region has 17 residues. The CDR3 loop reads CASSFRWVAGGSYEQYF. CDR3 coding DNA: TGTGCCAGCAGTTTCCGGTGGGTAGCGGGAGGGTCCTACGAGCAGTACTTC.

The chain uses TRBV6-6 and TRBJ1-1; TRBD1 matches at 9 bases. The V gene end was trimmed by 0 bases and the J gene end by 6 bases; junction bases not matched to a gene: 17. Per the germline V gene, CDR1 is MNHNY and CDR2 is SVGAGI (reference sequence). The CDR3 extends over 19 amino acids. The CDR3 sequence is CASSYSFPFRRQGDAEAFF. DNA for the CDR3: TGTGCCAGCAGTTACTCGTTCCCGTTCCGGAGACAGGGGGACGCTGAAGCTTTCTTT.

At least ten counts were recorded for this clonotype. V is TRBV2 and J is TRBJ1-1; D is ambiguous. Germline lookup yields CDR1 SNHLY and CDR2 FYNNEI. V lost 1 base to trimming and J lost 1 base, with 10 bases between them. There are 15 residues in the CDR3. CDR3 sequence reads: CASSEVGERNTEAFF. The CDR3 nucleotides read TGTGCCAGCAGTGAAGTTGGGGAAAGGAACACTGAAGCTTTCTTT.

This clonotype was seen repeatedly, ten times or more. The CDR3 region has the DNA TGTGCCAGCAGTGCGGACAGCATCAATCAGCCCCAGCATTTT. It is translated as CASSADSINQPQHF. V is TRBV28 and J is TRBJ1-5; D is perhaps TRBD1 (6 bases). Germline CDR1 is MDHEN and CDR2 is SYDVKM. This CDR3 region has 14 residues. V gave up 5 bases and J gave up 3 bases, with 11 bases separating them.

This clonotype came up many times. The rearrangement joins TRBV2 to TRBJ1-4; TRBD1 matches at 7 bases. The V segment lost 7 bases and the J segment 0 bases; nucleotides outside the gene matches: 5. Germline CDR1 reads SNHLY; CDR2 reads FYNNEI. CDR3 length: 15 residues. The CDR3 DNA sequence: TGTGCCAGCATACAGGGGCTTGCAACTAATGAAAAACTGTTTTTT. This encodes CASIQGLATNEKLFF.

The chain links TRBV5-1 to TRBJ1-1; D is undetermined. This CDR3 has 15 residues. CDR1 and CDR2 (germline): SGHRS, YFSETQ. Trimming left V 0 bases short and J 2 bases short, with 11 bases between. CDR3 nucleotide sequence: TGCGCCAGCAGCTTGGGGGCAGACGCTAACACTGAAGCTTTCTTT. Amino acids: CASSLGADANTEAFF.

V gene TRBV7-9 combines with J gene TRBJ2-7; 7 positions agree with TRBD2. Trimming removed 3 bases from V and 5 bases from J; junction bases left unmatched: 1. Germline CDR1 is SEHNR and CDR2 is FQNEAQ (reference sequence). There are 12 residues in the CDR3. Here the CDR3 reads CASSLTSNEQYF. CDR3 nucleotide sequence: TGTGCCAGCAGCTTGACTAGCAACGAGCAGTACTTC.

This rearrangement joins TRBV11-1 to TRBJ1-1; maybe TRBD1 (5 bases). From germline, CDR1 is SGHAT and CDR2 FQDESV (reference sequence). V was cut by 0 bases and J by 5 bases, with 13 bases left in between. This CDR3 is built from 15 residues. Here the CDR3 reads CASSLALAGGTEAFF. The CDR3 nucleotides read TGTGCCAGCAGCTTAGCGTTGGCGGGGGGGACTGAAGCTTTCTTT.

The chain joins TRBV19 to TRBJ2-5; D perhaps matches TRBD1 (6 bases). CDR1 and CDR2 (germline): LNHDA, SQIVND (reference sequence). Between the trimmed V and J ends, which lost 3 bases and 2 bases, there was a span of 16 bases. This CDR3 comprises 16 residues. The CDR3 region is CASSIGVGRGQETQYF. As DNA, the CDR3 is TGTGCCAGTAGTATCGGAGTCGGCAGGGGTCAAGAGACCCAGTACTTC.

The chain recombines TRBV10-3 with TRBJ2-2, with 7 bases aligning to TRBD2. The germline V gene has CDR1 ENHRY and CDR2 SYGVKD. CDR3 length: 15 amino acids. V was pared by 7 bases and J by 0 bases, with 5 bases of the junction left unmatched. CDR3 DNA sequence: TGTGCCATCAAATTGAGCGGGGCGAACACCGGGGAGCTGTTTTTT. It is translated as CAIKLSGANTGELFF.

The CDR3 DNA is TGCAGTGCTAGGAACCGGGACAGGCTCACCTACGAGCAGTACTTC. Its protein product is CSARNRDRLTYEQYF. The rearrangement uses TRBV20-1 and TRBJ2-7; 8 bases align to TRBD1. This CDR3 is 15 amino acids long. The germline CDR1 and CDR2 sequences are DFQATT and SNEGSKA (reference sequence). Trimming at V came to 3 bases and at J to 2 bases, leaving 9 bases not matched to a gene.